Below are 23 T cell receptor beta chains sequenced from a single sample in a study of blood T cells in healthy people across ages. A J-beta primer mix and a sample-barcoded 5' primer were used in a second PCR of about 7 to 11 cycles. TCRdb processed the 5' RACE reads anew with MiXCR; each CDR3 protein has one entry. Of about 1 million distinct CDR3 sequences in the sample, 45% were seen once. Sequenced sample: blood. The receptors shown here come from a woman aged 60 to 75 in good health.

This chain links TRBV10-3 with TRBJ1-2; D uncertain. V shed 0 bases and J shed 8 bases, with 10 bases lying between them. Germline CDR1 and CDR2: ENHRY and SYGVKD. The CDR3 runs 13 residues. The CDR3 nucleotides are TGTGCCATCAGTGAGTCTTGGGGAGGCGGCTACACCTTC. It encodes CAISESWGGGYTF.

The rearrangement joins TRBV2 to TRBJ2-7, with a possible D match to TRBD2 (5 bases). Trimming left V 1 base short and J 12 bases short, with 13 bases between. The CDR3 covers 12 residues. Looked up from germline, CDR1 is SNHLY and CDR2 is FYNNEI. CDR3 in amino acids: CASSEVPPGLYF. The CDR3 DNA is TGTGCCAGCAGTGAAGTTCCTCCCGGACTGTACTTC. The entire variable domain, with the rest obtained from reference TRBV2 and TRBJ2-7, is as follows: EPEVTQTPSHQVTQMGQEVILRCVPISNHLYFYWYRQILGQKVEFLVSFYNNEISEKSEIFDDQFSVERPDGSNFTLKIRSTKLEDSAMYFCASSEVPPGLYFGPGTRLTVT.

This clonotype was seen just once. The J gene is TRBJ2-1, the V gene TRBV7-8; 11 bases match TRBD2. Germline CDR1 and CDR2: SGHVS and FQNEAQ. V lost 4 bases to trimming and J lost 0 bases; unmatched junction nucleotides: 14. The CDR3 runs to 20 residues. CDR3 residues: CASSSPGLAAPKSSYNEQFF. As DNA, the CDR3 is TGTGCCAGCAGCTCGCCGGGACTAGCGGCACCCAAGAGCTCCTACAATGAGCAGTTCTTC.

This clonotype has ten or more counts. The chain is built from TRBV28 and TRBJ1-5; D not resolved. V lost 5 bases and J 2 bases, leaving 13 bases between the germline ends. Germline CDR1 and CDR2: MDHEN and SYDVKM. The CDR3 length is 15 residues. Written as DNA, the CDR3 is TGTGCCAGCAGTCTTACCCGGGCCGGCAATCAGCCCCAGCATTTT. This encodes CASSLTRAGNQPQHF.

A note on this clonotype: Mismatch with germline at one junction end may stem from a read error. This chain joins TRBV6-5 and TRBJ1-2, with a weak D call TRBD1 (5 bases). Germline values: CDR1 MNHEY, CDR2 SVGAGI. This CDR3 is 14 amino acids long. The chain's CDR3 is CAGSDRKPSDGYTF. DNA of the CDR3: TGTGCCGGCAGTGACAGAAAGCCGTCGGATGGCTACACCTTC.

The rearrangement joins TRBV5-1 to TRBJ2-7, with 8 bases that match TRBD2. The CDR3 totals 14 residues. Losses at the gene ends were 4 bases for V and 6 bases for J; bases not matched to a gene: 9. The germline V gene has CDR1 SGHRS and CDR2 YFSETQ. The CDR3 DNA follows: TGCGCCAGCAGCCCGGGACTAGGATCGCGCGAGCAGTACTTC. It yields the protein CASSPGLGSREQYF. The complete variable domain, with remaining parts taken from reference TRBV5-1 and TRBJ2-7, reads KAGVTQTPRYLIKTRGQQVTLSCSPISGHRSVSWYQQTPGQGLQFLFEYFSETQRNKGNFPGRFSGRQFSNSRSEMNVSTLELGDSALYLCASSPGLGSREQYFGPGTRLTVT.

V is TRBV6-1 and J is TRBJ1-2, with 8 bases identical to TRBD1. Unmatched junction bases numbered 12, after V lost 1 base and J lost 8 bases. Germline V CDR1 and CDR2: MNHNS, SASEGT. The CDR3 is 16 amino acids. The CDR3 DNA reads TGTGCCAGCAGTGAAGTGAAGAGACAGGGGCTAAAGGGCTACACCTTC. As protein: CASSEVKRQGLKGYTF.

A few counts support this clonotype. The rearrangement joins TRBV18 to TRBJ2-7; D call uncertain. The CDR3 has 14 residues. V lost 1 base and J 1 base, leaving 8 bases between the germline ends. Germline V gene data show CDR1 as KGHSH and CDR2 as LQKENI. CDR3 sequence (DNA): TGTGCCAGCTCACCACGGGCTGTATCCTACGAGCAGTACTTC. It codes for CASSPRAVSYEQYF. The variable domain in full, with the rest retrieved from reference TRBV18 and TRBJ2-7, is NAGVMQNPRHLVRRRGQEARLRCSPMKGHSHVYWYRQLPEEGLKFMVYLQKENIIDESGMPKERFSAEFPKEGPSILRIQQVVRGDSAAYFCASSPRAVSYEQYFGPGTRLTVT.

The sample holds a few counts of this clonotype. The rearrangement joins TRBV11-3 to TRBJ2-7; D unclear. The CDR3 covers 11 residues. V lost 5 bases, J lost 5 bases, and 7 bases lay in between. CDR1 is SGHNT, CDR2 YENEEA, per germline. Here the CDR3 DNA reads TGTGCCAGCAGCCGCAGGAACGAGCAGTACTTC. Residues: CASSRRNEQYF. Supplemented by reference TRBV11-3 and TRBJ2-7, the full variable domain reads EAGVVQSPRYKIIEKKQPVAFWCNPISGHNTLYWYLQNLGQGPELLIRYENEEAVDDSQLPKDRFSAERLKGVDSTLKIQPAELGDSAVYLCASSRRNEQYFGPGTRLTVT.

This clonotype was found a few times. The gene calls are TRBV27 and TRBJ2-5; D unresolved. V lost 6 bases and J lost 5, with 16 bases in between. The CDR3 is 14 amino acids. The germline V gene encodes CDR1 MNHEY and CDR2 SMNVEV (reference sequence). As DNA, the CDR3 is TGTGCCAGCAGGTACCGGGCCTTTTACGAGACCCAGTACTTC. Protein sequence: CASRYRAFYETQYF.

This rearrangement joins TRBV5-1 to TRBJ2-5; either TRBD1 or TRBD2 may supply D (8 bases each). CDR3 length equals 18 residues. V was trimmed by 1 base and J by 11 bases, leaving 30 bases between them. The germline V gene encodes CDR1 SGHRS and CDR2 YFSETQ. CDR3 in amino acids: CASSLPPGGTGAYNEQYF. DNA for the CDR3: TGCGCCAGCAGCTTGCCCCCGGGAGGGACAGGAGCCTACAATGAGCAGTACTTC.

Many counts were recorded for this clonotype. The chain has TRBV4-1 and TRBJ2-5; D remains unclear. With 2 bases removed from V and 5 bases from J, the gap between germline ends came to 3 bases. The germline CDR1 and CDR2 sequences are MGHRA and YSYEKL. The CDR3 loop spans 11 amino acids. CDR3 residues: CASSQRETQYF. The CDR3 DNA reads TGCGCCAGCAGCCAACGTGAGACCCAGTACTTC.

The rearrangement uses TRBV6-5 and TRBJ2-7, with D perhaps given as TRBD1 or TRBD2 (6 bases each). CDR1 and CDR2 (germline): MNHEY, SVGAGI. The CDR3 is made up of 14 amino acids. CDR3 sequence: CATWGAGRSYEQYF. The DNA for the CDR3 is TGTGCAACTTGGGGGGCCGGGCGCTCCTACGAGCAGTACTTC.

Here the CDR3 reads CASSTTGDETQYF. The CDR3 DNA reads TGCGCCAGCAGCACTACAGGGGATGAGACCCAGTACTTC. The chain employs TRBV5-1 and TRBJ2-5; 7 bases line up with TRBD1. Germline CDR1 and CDR2: SGHRS and YFSETQ. The CDR3 totals 13 residues. The junction had 5 bases not matched to a gene; V was cut back by 4 bases and J by 5 bases.

The rearrangement links TRBV29-1 to TRBJ2-7, with TRBD1 identical over 7 bases. Germline V CDR1 and CDR2: SQVTM, ANQGSEA. CDR3 length equals 16 residues. V lost 2 bases and J lost 7; bases outside the gene matches: 17. The CDR3 here is CSVENSRQGSRGEQYF. The CDR3 region has the DNA TGCAGCGTTGAAAATTCCCGACAGGGTTCCAGAGGGGAGCAGTACTTC.

The chain links TRBV5-1 to TRBJ2-7; 8 bases are shared with TRBD1. CDR3 length: 15 amino acids. Germline CDR1 reads SGHRS; CDR2 reads YFSETQ. The trim removed 2 bases at V and 4 bases at J, leaving 8 bases unmatched. The CDR3 sequence is CASSFTTGGVYEQYF. CDR3 sequence (DNA): TGCGCCAGCAGCTTCACAACAGGGGGAGTGTACGAGCAGTACTTC.

In its sample, this clonotype was seen a few times. The gene calls are TRBV27 and TRBJ1-4; D perhaps matches TRBD1 (5 bases). V lost 5 bases, J lost 8 bases, and 15 bases lay in between. CDR3 length: 14 amino acids. Germline values: CDR1 MNHEY, CDR2 SMNVEV (reference sequence). The CDR3 DNA sequence: TGTGCCAGCAGTCCAGGGAGGCCTCGAGAAAAACTGTTTTTT. Amino acids: CASSPGRPREKLFF.

The CDR3 DNA reads TGTGCCAGCAGCCCAAGGGGGGGTCACCCCAAGGGCTACACCTTC. The encoded protein is CASSPRGGHPKGYTF. The chain couples TRBV7-2 to TRBJ1-2; D perhaps matches TRBD1 (6 bases). The CDR3 extends over 15 amino acids. Germline lookup yields CDR1 SGHTA and CDR2 FQGNSA. Trimming pared 5 bases from V and 8 bases from J, leaving 21 bases between.

With respect to this clonotype: An end of the junction differs from the germline gene, which may be a read error. V and J are TRBV12-3 or TRBV12-4 and TRBJ2-3; D unclear. This CDR3 has 15 residues. CDR3 nucleotides: TGTGCCAGCAGTTGGTGCGGCGTAAGCACAGATATGCAGTATTTT. It yields the protein CASSWCGVSTDMQYF.

The sample holds a few counts of this clonotype. The V gene is TRBV2, the J gene TRBJ2-3; no firm D call. There are 14 residues in the CDR3. V gave up 3 bases and J gave up 7 bases, with 14 bases separating them. CDR1 and CDR2 (germline): SNHLY, FYNNEI. In nucleotides, the CDR3 is TGTGCCAGCAGTGACCTAGTAACCGCTAATACGCAGTATTTT. Its protein product is CASSDLVTANTQYF.

The V gene is TRBV7-6, the J gene TRBJ2-7; a possible D gene is TRBD2 (6 bases). Germline assignment: CDR1 SGHVS and CDR2 FNYEAQ. The CDR3 sequence is 14 residues long. V was shortened by 8 bases and J by 3 bases, with 17 bases between the two germline ends. The CDR3: CASADPGSLYEQYF. CDR3 nucleotide sequence: TGTGCCAGCGCGGACCCCGGGAGCCTCTACGAGCAGTACTTC. The whole variable domain, remainder taken from reference TRBV7-6 and TRBJ2-7, is GAGVSQSPRYKVTKRGQDVALRCDPISGHVSLYWYRQALGQGPEFLTYFNYEAQQDKSGLPNDRFSAERPEGSISTLTIQRTEQRDSAMYRCASADPGSLYEQYFGPGTRLTVT.

This chain connects TRBV9 to TRBJ2-1, with unresolved D. This CDR3 has 14 amino acids. Germline V gene data show CDR1 as SGDLS and CDR2 as YYNGEE. With 1 base removed from V and 9 bases from J, the gap between germline ends came to 14 bases. Written as DNA, the CDR3 is TGTGCCAGCAGCGTACTCAGTGGGTCCGGTGAGCAGTTCTTC. Protein product: CASSVLSGSGEQFF.

This clonotype was seen just once. The chain carries TRBV29-1 and TRBJ2-3; D is perhaps TRBD1 or TRBD2 (6 bases each). Germline CDR1 SQVTM, CDR2 ANQGSEA. V lost 7 bases, J lost 6 bases, and 8 bases lay in between. CDR3 length: 10 residues. The CDR3 is CSAGADTQYF. The CDR3 DNA reads as TGCAGCGCGGGGGCGGATACGCAGTATTTT.